This T cell receptor (beta chain) stems from a study of shared clonotypes between healthy human individuals. Only in-frame clones appear in the TCRdb table, and some are missing; sequencing was by immunoSEQ multiplex PCR. The sample lists about 1.1 million clones, approximately 80% occurring once. The CDR3 is 14 amino acids. The V end lost 4 bases, the J end lost 4 bases, and 13 bases lay between the germline ends. CDR1 is SEHNR and CDR2 is FQNEAQ in the germline V gene (reference sequence). Healthy and HIV-negative, the adult donors had no recent acute infections or vaccinations. Subsets obtained from CD4+ cells comprised CD45RA+ naive and CD45RA-negative memory cells. On this clone: Its matching antigen is unknown.

Study-wide points: Naive subsets usually exceeded memory subsets in estimated richness.

This rearrangement joins TRBV7-9 to TRBJ1-2; tentatively, D is TRBD1 (6 bases). Sequenced: memory CD4+ T cells from PBMCs. Subset denoted: CD45RA-negative fraction. The receptor was derived from a man aged 18 to 35 in good health. Some clones in this sample may be carry-over from other donors' samples. The CDR3 spells CASSSPGHLYGYTF. The CDR3 DNA follows: TGTGCCAGCAGCTCGCCGGGACACCTCTATGGCTACACCTTC.